There are many counts of the clone carrying this T cell receptor beta chain. The data are from a study of molecular identifiers for immune sequencing clone quantification. For the study at large: The replicate experiment used RNA from roughly 21,000 or 96,000 naive CD8 cells. This RNA was split into five aliquots, and four of them were sequenced.

This CDR3 region has 17 residues. The ends were cut back, 0 bases at V and 1 base at J, with 13 bases in the middle. The germline CDR1 and CDR2 sequences are LGHNA and YSLEER. Sorted naive CD8 T cells, roughly 20,000 to 1,100,000, were sequenced from 10%, 30% or 50% RNA. As CD8+CD4-CCR7+CD45RA+ cells, naive CD8 T cells were sorted. Previously described methods with listed TCR primers produced the bulk TCR libraries. MiXCR, run by TCRdb on the PCR reads, gives a single entry per CDR3 protein. Of under 650,000 distinct CDR3 sequences in the sample, around 20% were seen once. This rearrangement joins TRBV4-3 to TRBJ2-1, with D hard to call. The TCR originated in a human donor in good health. Some libraries in this study had Jurkat cell RNA spiked in. The sequencing sample was made of naive CD8+ T cells from blood, with Jurkat cell RNA spiked in. As for subset: FACS-sorted CD8+CD4-CCR7+CD45RA+ naive T cells. The CDR3 sequence: CASSQDSRTASYNEQFF. CDR3 sequence (DNA): TGCGCCAGCAGCCAAGACAGTCGCACGGCTTCCTACAATGAGCAGTTCTTC.